This paragraph reports one T cell receptor (beta chain). Its antigen is currently not known. No base-level quality is on record; no much larger clone is a single base apart. Libraries were constructed by 5' RACE. Sequencing relied on an Illumina HiSeq 2500. A second PCR of roughly 7 to 11 cycles was performed with a sample-barcoded 5' primer and a J-beta primer mix. A template-switch 5' adaptor carrying 12 random nucleotides introduced a unique molecular identifier onto each TCR beta cDNA molecule. Each sample yielded at least 2.5 million CDR3-containing paired-end reads. All of the RNA was converted into first-strand cDNA using the Mint cDNA synthesis kit, with a TRBC-specific oligonucleotide serving as the primer. All cDNA was treated with uracil-DNA glycosylase and then went through a first 18-cycle PCR with the universal primers M1SS and BC2_uni_R. In the paper's pipeline: For normalization, 1 million high-quality reads, each with a distinct molecular identifier, were randomly selected from each sample. Instead of being binned into consensus sequences, reads with shared molecular identifiers were discarded. MiTCR, set to a Q25 quality threshold and the strictest error-elimination algorithm, was used for CDR3 identification, clonotype clustering and error correction. Lower-bound total TCR beta diversity was estimated with a nonparametric unseen species model using Euler transformation. TCRdb took the public reads, trimmed them with fastp at Q25, ran MiXCR for clone calling and kept in-frame beta chains. Each entry merges the rows of one CDR3 protein and shows their most common DNA and genes. TCRdb, not the original authors, processed these V and J calls. Within this sample are approximately 760,000 distinct CDR3 sequences, with 20% to 30% of them counted one time only. The ten largest account for more than 8% of the sample.

The data were obtained in a study of blood T cells in healthy people across ages (dated by TCRdb to between 2015 and 2017). Study-wide context: In model experiments, roughly one uniquely barcoded TCR beta cDNA molecule per two T cells was captured by template switching. Using deep sequencing normalized with unique cDNA molecular identifiers, the study measured how TCR beta repertoire diversity changes with age. Two additional independent replicas of 1 million unique cDNA reads from the same blood draw were analyzed for two donors (one aged 18 to 29 and one aged 80 or older). The donors were split into four age groups: young (average 16 years), middle-aged (about 40), aged (over 55) and long-lived (roughly 80). Paper-wide results and their limitations: Estimates of total diversity based on one million sequenced T cells were regarded as lower bounds and as underestimates. Compared with the aged group, more naive CD4+ T cells, fewer expanded clones and increased TCR diversity were shown by the long-lived group, suggesting age selection. The CMV infection status of donors was not known, potentially confounding age-related changes in expanded clonotypes. As age increased, observed TCR beta diversity per million T cells dropped in a roughly linear way, and a significant reduction was already evident by age 40. There was a strong correlation between observed TCR beta diversity and the percentage of naive T cells measured by flow cytometry. Since profiling was done on bulk unsorted PBMCs, naive and antigen-experienced compartments could not be conclusively compared.

In the germline V gene, CDR1 corresponds to SGDLS and CDR2 to YYNGEE. V lost 0 bases and J lost 6 bases; the stretch between them is 13 bases long. Reading from cysteine to phenylalanine, the CDR3 counts 14 amino acids. The kept DNA is CDR3 alone, 42 bases in frame from the first base. The donors were some 39 Caucasian individuals from Russia, aged roughly 6 to 90 years, who were systemically healthy. Approximately 9.3 milliliters of peripheral blood were drawn from each donor into EDTA-treated Vacutainer tubes. Ficoll-Paque density-gradient centrifugation was used to isolate PBMCs, with at least 7 million obtained per sample. Total RNA was extracted from PBMCs with Trizol reagent, with at least 6 micrograms obtained per sample. For every donor, flow cytometry on a PBMC aliquot measured the percentage of naive CD45RAhigh/CD27high T cells. This same sample was also part of a study on T cells of mothers and their children. Drawing on the second study: The donors were nine systemically healthy Caucasian individuals, made up of three mothers and their six children. cDNA synthesis consumed the entire amount of extracted RNA, loaded at approximately 1.6 ug RNA in each 15 ul reaction. Sample barcodes and 2-4 random nucleotides were added via the M1S primer in the second PCR. Over 8.5 million TCR beta CDR3 reads came from each mother, compared with about 3.2 million reads from each child. TCR recombination output is similarly shaped by thymic selection in related and unrelated pairs, with a minor effect exerted by inherited differences. Normalized repertoire overlap was always found to be slightly, but never significantly, higher in related mother-child pairs than in unrelated mother-child pairs. With a sensitivity of around 97 clones per million clonotypes, no persistent microchimeric T cell clones were detected. The study used deep NGS to compare TCR beta repertoires of mothers and children, seeking features distinguishing related mother-child pairs from unrelated individuals. The mean age was roughly 44 +/- 4 years for the mothers and around 10 +/- 4 years for the children. Libraries were sequenced on Illumina HiSeq 2000 with 100+100 nt paired-end reads after adapter ligation with NEBNext reagents. Mother and child libraries were prepared a month apart and sequenced in separate runs to prevent cross-contamination. Each donor had between about 450,000 and 2,300,000 distinct TCR beta clonotypes identified. Naive TCR beta clonotypes were estimated from low-frequency clonotypes matched to each donor's FACS-determined naive share, without sorting.

The origin of this receptor is a boy between 10 and 17 years old in good health. Source material: blood. This chain joins TRBV9 to TRBJ2-7, with TRBD2 as a weak D call on 5 bases. This receptor has the CDR3 CASSVEARGGEQYF. Here is the DNA: TGTGCCAGCAGCGTAGAAGCGCGTGGAGGCGAGCAGTACTTC.